This TCR beta chain was recorded in a study of regulatory T cells in long-lasting Graves disease. V dropped 3 bases and J dropped 6; count of bases not matched to a gene: 11. The CDR3 loop spans 15 amino acids. Germline V CDR1 and CDR2: SGHAT, FQNNGV. Construction of the TCR beta libraries employed iRepertoire HTBI primers in conjunction with Arm-PCR of CDR3 regions. TCRdb called the multiplex PCR reads again in MiXCR, with one record for every CDR3 protein. Found here are 400,000 or so distinct CDR3 sequences, 20% to 25% of them singletons; the top ten hold around 20%. Time point meaning: persistent/refractory GD, antithyroid drugs over 5 years with positive TRAb. The TCR library was prepared using RNA isolated from PBMCs.

The sequence came from a female donor with Graves disease. The material was peripheral blood mononuclear cells (PBMCs), obtained when the disease was refractory, from a patient treated with antithyroid drugs. The V call is TRBV11-2, the J call TRBJ2-7, with 7 bases aligning to TRBD1. The CDR3 here is CASSLTGTALGEQYF. CDR3 DNA: TGTGCCAGCAGCTTGACCGGGACAGCCTTGGGCGAGCAGTACTTC. Variable domain in full (rest from reference TRBV11-2 and TRBJ2-7): EAGVAQSPRYKIIEKRQSVAFWCNPISGHATLYWYQQILGQGPKLLIQFQNNGVVDDSQLPKDRFSAERLKGVDSTLKIQPAKLEDSAVYLCASSLTGTALGEQYFGPGTRLTVT.